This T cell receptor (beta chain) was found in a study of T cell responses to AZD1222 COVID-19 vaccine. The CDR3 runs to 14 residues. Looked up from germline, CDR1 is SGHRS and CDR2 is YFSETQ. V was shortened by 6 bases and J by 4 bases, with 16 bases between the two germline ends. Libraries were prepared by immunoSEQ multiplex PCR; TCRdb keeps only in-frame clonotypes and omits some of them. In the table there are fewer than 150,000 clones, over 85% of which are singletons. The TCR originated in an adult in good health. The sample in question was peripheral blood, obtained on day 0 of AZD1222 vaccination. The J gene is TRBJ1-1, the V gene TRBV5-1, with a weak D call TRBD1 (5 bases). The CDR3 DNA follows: TGCGCCAGCAATGATGCGTTTGGGGCCACTGAAGCTTTCTTT. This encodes CASNDAFGATEAFF.